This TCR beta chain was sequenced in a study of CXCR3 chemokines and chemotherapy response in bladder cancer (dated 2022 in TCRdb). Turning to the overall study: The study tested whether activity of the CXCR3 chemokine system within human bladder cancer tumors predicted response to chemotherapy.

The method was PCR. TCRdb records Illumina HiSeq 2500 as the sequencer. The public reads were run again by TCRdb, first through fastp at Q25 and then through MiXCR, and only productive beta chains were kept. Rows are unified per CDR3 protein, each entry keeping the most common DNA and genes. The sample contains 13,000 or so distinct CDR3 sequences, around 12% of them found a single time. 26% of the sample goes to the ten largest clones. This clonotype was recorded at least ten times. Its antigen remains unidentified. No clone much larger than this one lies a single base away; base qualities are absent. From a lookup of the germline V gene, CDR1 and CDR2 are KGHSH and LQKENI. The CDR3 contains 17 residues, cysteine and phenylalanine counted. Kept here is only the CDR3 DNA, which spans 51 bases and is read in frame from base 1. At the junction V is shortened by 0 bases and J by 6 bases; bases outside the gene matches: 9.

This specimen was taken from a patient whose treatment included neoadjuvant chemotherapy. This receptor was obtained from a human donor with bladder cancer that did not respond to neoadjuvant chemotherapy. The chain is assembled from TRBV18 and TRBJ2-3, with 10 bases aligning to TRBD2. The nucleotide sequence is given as TGTGCCAGCTCACCACCTCAGCCACTAGCGGGACCGGATACGCAGTATTTT. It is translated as CASSPPQPLAGPDTQYF.